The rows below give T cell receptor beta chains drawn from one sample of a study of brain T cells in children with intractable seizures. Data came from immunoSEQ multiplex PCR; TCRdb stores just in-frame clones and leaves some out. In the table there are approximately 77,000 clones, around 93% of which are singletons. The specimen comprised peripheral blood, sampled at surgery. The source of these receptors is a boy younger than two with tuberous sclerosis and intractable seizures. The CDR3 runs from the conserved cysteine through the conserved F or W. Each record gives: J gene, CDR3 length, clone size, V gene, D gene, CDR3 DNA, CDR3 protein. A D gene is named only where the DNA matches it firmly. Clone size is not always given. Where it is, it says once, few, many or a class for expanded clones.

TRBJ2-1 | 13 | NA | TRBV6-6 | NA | TGTGCCAGCAGCACGATGCGGTACAATGAGCAGTTCTTC | CASSTMRYNEQFF
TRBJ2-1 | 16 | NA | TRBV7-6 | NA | TGTGCCAGCAGCTTAGCTGCGGGACGGTCCTACAATGAGCAGTTCTTC | CASSLAAGRSYNEQFF
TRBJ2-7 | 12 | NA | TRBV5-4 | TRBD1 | TGTGCCAGCAGCTGGACAGGGGGCGAGCAGTACTTC | CASSWTGGEQYF
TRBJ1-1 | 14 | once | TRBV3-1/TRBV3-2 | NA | TGTGCCAGCAGCCAAATTCCGAGGTCGGAAGAAGCTTTCTTT | CASSQIPRSEEAFF
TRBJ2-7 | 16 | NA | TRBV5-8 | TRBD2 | TGTGCCAGCAGCCCCGCCCCAGCGGGAGGCTTGGGCGAGCAGTACTTC | CASSPAPAGGLGEQYF
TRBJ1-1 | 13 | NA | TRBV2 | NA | TGTGCCAGCAGAAGGACGGAAACATTGAGAGCTTTCTTT | CASRRTETLRAFF
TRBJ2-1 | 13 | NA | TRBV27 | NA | TGTGCCAGCAGTCTAGGGGACACCCTCTCCCAGTTCTTC | CASSLGDTLSQFF
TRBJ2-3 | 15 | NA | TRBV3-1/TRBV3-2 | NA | TGTGCCAGCAGCCAAGCTGTTGTCTCAGTGGGTACGCAGTATTTT | CASSQAVVSVGTQYF
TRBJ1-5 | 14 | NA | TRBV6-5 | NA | TGTGCCAGCAGTTGGGTCCAGGGTAGTCAGCCCCAGCATTTT | CASSWVQGSQPQHF
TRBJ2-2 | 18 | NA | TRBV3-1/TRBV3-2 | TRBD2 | TGTGCCAGCAGCCGCGGACTAGCGGGGCCGGGCGGGTTCGGGGAGCTGTTTTTT | CASSRGLAGPGGFGELFF
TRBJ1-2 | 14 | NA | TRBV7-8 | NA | TGTGCCAGCAGCTTATTGGGGACGGAGCATGGCTACACCTTC | CASSLLGTEHGYTF
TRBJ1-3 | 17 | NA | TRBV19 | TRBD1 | TGTGCCAGTAGTACGTTGGGACAGGGACCCTCTGGAAACACCATATATTTT | CASSTLGQGPSGNTIYF
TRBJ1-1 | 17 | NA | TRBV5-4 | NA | TGTGCCAGCAGCTTGGCTGTGTCTGGCCTGGGGGGCACTGAAGCTTTCTTT | CASSLAVSGLGGTEAFF
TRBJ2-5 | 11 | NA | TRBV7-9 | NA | TGTGCCAGCAGCTCCGAAGAGACCCAGTACTTC | CASSSEETQYF
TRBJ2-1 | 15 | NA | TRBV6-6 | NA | TGTGCCAGCAGTTACTCGGGAGATCGGTACAATGAGCAGTTCTTC | CASSYSGDRYNEQFF
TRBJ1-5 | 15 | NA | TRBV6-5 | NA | TGTGCCAGCAGTTACTCATTGGGGTCCGGTCAGCCCCAGCATTTT | CASSYSLGSGQPQHF
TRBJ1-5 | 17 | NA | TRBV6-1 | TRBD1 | TGTGCCAGCATTGAGACAGGGGGTCCTAGGAGCAATCAGCCCCAGCATTTT | CASIETGGPRSNQPQHF
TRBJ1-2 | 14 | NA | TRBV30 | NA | TGTGCCTGTAGACCTCCGGGACGGGGCTATGGCTACACCTTC | CACRPPGRGYGYTF
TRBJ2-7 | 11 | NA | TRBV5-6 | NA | TGTGCCAGCAGCTGGGAGTCCGAGCAGTACTTC | CASSWESEQYF
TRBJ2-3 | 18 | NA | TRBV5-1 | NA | TGCGCCAGCAGCTTGGAGGTTAGTAGACTCTCATACACAGATACGCAGTATTTT | CASSLEVSRLSYTDTQYF
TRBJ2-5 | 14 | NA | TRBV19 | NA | TGTGCCAGTAGTATCCGACTGCAACAAGAGACCCAGTACTTC | CASSIRLQQETQYF
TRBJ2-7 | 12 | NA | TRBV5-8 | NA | TGTGCCAGCGGCGATTCATCCTACGAGCAGTACTTC | CASGDSSYEQYF
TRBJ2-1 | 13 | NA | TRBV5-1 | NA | TGCGCCAGCAGCTTGGGGGACCTCAATGAGCAGTTCTTC | CASSLGDLNEQFF
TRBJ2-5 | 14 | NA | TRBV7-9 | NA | TGTGCCAGCAGCTTAGCGACAGGCGGGGAGACCCAGTACTTC | CASSLATGGETQYF
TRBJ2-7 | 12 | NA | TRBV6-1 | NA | TGTGCCAGCAGTGAGGGACTGGGGGAGCAGTACTTC | CASSEGLGEQYF
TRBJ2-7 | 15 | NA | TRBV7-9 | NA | TGTGCCAGCAGCCAGGTCGGGGGACAGCACTACGAGCAGTACTTC | CASSQVGGQHYEQYF
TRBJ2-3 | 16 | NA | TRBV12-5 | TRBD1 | TGTGCTAGTGGTTTGGTTGCAGGGGGTCCGCCAGATACGCAGTATTTT | CASGLVAGGPPDTQYF
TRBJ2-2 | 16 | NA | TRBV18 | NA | TGTGCCAGCTCACCACGGAGGACACGGCGAACCGGGGAGCTGTTTTTT | CASSPRRTRRTGELFF
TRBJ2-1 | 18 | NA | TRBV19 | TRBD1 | TGTGCCAGTAGTATTTCCGGGACAGGGGTCACCTCCTACAATGAGCAGTTCTTC | CASSISGTGVTSYNEQFF
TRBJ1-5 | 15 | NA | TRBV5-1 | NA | TGCGCCAGCAGCTTGGGGGTAGCGGGCAATCAGCCCCAGCATTTT | CASSLGVAGNQPQHF
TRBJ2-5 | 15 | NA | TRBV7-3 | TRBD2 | TGTGCCAGCAGCCCGGGCGGGGGGGTCCAAGAGACCCAGTACTTC | CASSPGGGVQETQYF
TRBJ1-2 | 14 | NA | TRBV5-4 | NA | TGTGCCAGCAGCTTGGTAGGGGAGGTCTATGGCTACACCTTC | CASSLVGEVYGYTF
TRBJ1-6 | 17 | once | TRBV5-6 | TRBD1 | TGTGCCAGCAGCTCGCTCCGGGACAGGTTGTTAAATTCACCCCTCCACTTT | CASSSLRDRLLNSPLHF
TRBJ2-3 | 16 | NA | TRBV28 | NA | TGTGCCAGCAGTTTAACCGGGCATTTAAGCACAGATACGCAGTATTTT | CASSLTGHLSTDTQYF
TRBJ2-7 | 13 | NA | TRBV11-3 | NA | TGTGCCAGCAGCTTAGGGTCTTCTTACGAGCAGTACTTC | CASSLGSSYEQYF
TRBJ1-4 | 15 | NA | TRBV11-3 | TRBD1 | TGTGCCAGCAGCTTATCGTGGGACAGGGATGAAAAACTGTTTTTT | CASSLSWDRDEKLFF
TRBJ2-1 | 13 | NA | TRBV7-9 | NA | TGTGCCAGCAGCCCTACAGGGACCCATGAGCAGTTCTTC | CASSPTGTHEQFF
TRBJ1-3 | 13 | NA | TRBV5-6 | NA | TGTGCCAGCAGCTTGGGAGTGGGAAACACCATATATTTT | CASSLGVGNTIYF
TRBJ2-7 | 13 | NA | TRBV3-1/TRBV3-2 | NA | TGTGCCAGCAGCCAAGATGTCCAAGTACAGCAGTACTTC | CASSQDVQVQQYF
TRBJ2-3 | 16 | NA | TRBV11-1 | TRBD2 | TGTGCCAGCAGCTTAGTAGCGGGAGGGCCGAGAGATACGCAGTATTTT | CASSLVAGGPRDTQYF
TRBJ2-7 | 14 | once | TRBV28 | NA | TGTGCCAGCAGGACCGGGCCCAATTCCTACGAGCAGTACTTC | CASRTGPNSYEQYF